A selection of T cell receptor beta chains follows, all from one sample in a study of technical replicates of blood from a few donors. The table came from immunoSEQ multiplex PCR; TCRdb's copy has only in-frame clones and leaves some out. The sample includes around 84,000 clones, roughly 98% of them seen just once. The sample taken for sequencing was T cells isolated from PBMCs. The receptors come from a human donor in good health. The CDR3 runs from the conserved cysteine through the conserved F or W. Fields, in order: V gene, J gene, D gene, clone size, CDR3 DNA, CDR3 protein. D genes are given only for firm matches. Clone size is given for some rows only: seen once, a few or many times, or a class if the clone is expanded.

V: TRBV9
J: TRBJ2-2
D: -
size: -
DNA: TGTGCCAGCACGACAGGGAACACCGGGGAGCTGTTTTTT
CDR3: CASTTGNTGELFF

V: TRBV28
J: TRBJ2-7
D: -
size: -
DNA: TGTGCCAGCAGTTTGGGCTCAGATTACGAGCAGTACTTC
CDR3: CASSLGSDYEQYF

V: TRBV6-1
J: TRBJ2-7
D: -
size: -
DNA: TGTGCCAGCCCAAAGGAGGGGAACGGACCCTACGAGCAGTACTTC
CDR3: CASPKEGNGPYEQYF

V: TRBV7-2
J: TRBJ2-2
D: -
size: -
DNA: TGTGCCAGCAGCCTAAGGCGCGAGCGAAGCGGGGAGCTGTTTTTT
CDR3: CASSLRRERSGELFF

V: TRBV7-8
J: TRBJ2-7
D: TRBD2
size: -
DNA: TGTGCCAGCGGTATGAGCGGGGTGAATTACGAGCAGTACTTC
CDR3: CASGMSGVNYEQYF

V: TRBV5-4
J: TRBJ2-3
D: TRBD2
size: -
DNA: TGTGCCAGCAGCCAAGGACTAGCGGGAGTTACAGATACGCAGTATTTT
CDR3: CASSQGLAGVTDTQYF

V: TRBV5-4
J: TRBJ2-6
D: -
size: -
DNA: TGTGCCAGCAGCTCTGGAAATCGGCGGGCTGCGTCTGGGGCCAACGTCCTGACTTTC
CDR3: CASSSGNRRAASGANVLTF

V: TRBV11-1
J: TRBJ1-3
D: -
size: -
DNA: TGTGCCAGCAGCATCGGTTGGGGCCGGAGTAGCCAAACGACCATATATTTT
CDR3: CASSIGWGRSSQTTIYF

V: TRBV6-1
J: TRBJ2-7
D: TRBD2
size: -
DNA: TGTGCCAGCAGGCAGTCGCACGGGGGGGCCTACGAGCAGTACTTC
CDR3: CASRQSHGGAYEQYF

V: TRBV6-1
J: TRBJ2-7
D: TRBD1
size: -
DNA: TGTGCCAGCAGTGAGGGTCAGGGGGACGAGCAGTACTTC
CDR3: CASSEGQGDEQYF

V: TRBV6-1
J: TRBJ1-5
D: -
size: -
DNA: TGTGCCAGCAGAGAAGCCGCAGGGGTCCGCCAGCCCCAGCATTTT
CDR3: CASREAAGVRQPQHF

V: TRBV5-8
J: TRBJ1-1
D: -
size: -
DNA: TGTGCCAGCAGCTTGTATACAGGGTGGGACACTGAAGCTTTCTTT
CDR3: CASSLYTGWDTEAFF

V: TRBV30
J: TRBJ1-1
D: TRBD1
size: -
DNA: TGTGCCTCGGACAGGGTTTATTCTGAAGCTTTCTTT
CDR3: CASDRVYSEAFF

V: TRBV6-1
J: TRBJ2-5
D: TRBD2
size: once
DNA: TGTGCCAGCAGCGCTCTAGCGGGGGACCAAGAGACCCAGTACTTC
CDR3: CASSALAGDQETQYF

V: TRBV4-1
J: TRBJ2-3
D: -
size: -
DNA: TGCGCCAGCAGCCAAGTCTACAGGAGCACAGATACGCAGTATTTT
CDR3: CASSQVYRSTDTQYF

V: TRBV5-1
J: TRBJ1-2
D: -
size: -
DNA: TGCGCCAGCAGCGAAGGGGATGGCTACACCTTC
CDR3: CASSEGDGYTF

V: TRBV5-1
J: TRBJ1-5
D: -
size: -
DNA: TGCGCCAGCAGCTTGGCCGCGGGGAATCAGCCCCAGCATTTT
CDR3: CASSLAAGNQPQHF

V: TRBV7-3
J: TRBJ2-3
D: TRBD2
size: -
DNA: TGTGCCAGCAGCTTAACGGTCGGGACTAGACGCACAGATACGCAGTATTTT
CDR3: CASSLTVGTRRTDTQYF

V: TRBV5-5
J: TRBJ1-6
D: TRBD1
size: -
DNA: TGTGCCAGCAGACGGGACAGGGTTCTCTCACCCCTCCACTTT
CDR3: CASRRDRVLSPLHF

V: TRBV29-1
J: TRBJ1-1
D: TRBD1
size: -
DNA: TGCAGCGTTGTATCGCACAGGGGAATCGACACTGAAGCTTTCTTT
CDR3: CSVVSHRGIDTEAFF

V: TRBV6-6
J: TRBJ1-1
D: TRBD1
size: -
DNA: TGTGCCAGCACCAAACCACAGGGGGGGATCACTGAAGCTTTCTTT
CDR3: CASTKPQGGITEAFF

V: TRBV19
J: TRBJ2-2
D: -
size: -
DNA: TGTGCCAGTAAACTAGGGAGAGGAATCGGGGAGCTGTTTTTT
CDR3: CASKLGRGIGELFF

V: TRBV5-1
J: TRBJ2-6
D: TRBD1
size: few
DNA: TGCGCCAGCAGCTTACAGGGGAGCTCTGGGGCCAACGTCCTGACTTTC
CDR3: CASSLQGSSGANVLTF

V: TRBV5-8
J: TRBJ2-3
D: TRBD2
size: once
DNA: TGTGCCAGCAGCACCTCTAGCGGTTACACAGATACGCAGTATTTT
CDR3: CASSTSSGYTDTQYF

V: TRBV6-6
J: TRBJ2-7
D: -
size: once
DNA: TGTGCCAGCAGTTTACATGGGACATTTGCGTACTTC
CDR3: CASSLHGTFAYF

V: TRBV11-2
J: TRBJ1-4
D: -
size: -
DNA: TGTGCCAGCAGCCCAGCAGGTTATCGCGGGGAAAAACTGTTTTTT
CDR3: CASSPAGYRGEKLFF

V: TRBV7-8
J: TRBJ1-1
D: -
size: once
DNA: TGTGCCAGCAGCTTAGCGGTCCGGGGGGAAGCTTTCTTT
CDR3: CASSLAVRGEAFF

V: TRBV7-9
J: TRBJ2-2
D: TRBD1
size: -
DNA: TGTGCCAGCAGCTTAGGAGAGGGGACAGGGGACACCGGGGAGCTGTTTTTT
CDR3: CASSLGEGTGDTGELFF

V: TRBV19
J: TRBJ1-5
D: -
size: -
DNA: TGTGCCAGTAGTACGGGGGGCGACAGTCAGCCCCAGCATTTT
CDR3: CASSTGGDSQPQHF

V: TRBV9
J: TRBJ1-1
D: -
size: -
DNA: TGTGCCAGCAGCCCACAAGTTAACACTGAAGCTTTCTTT
CDR3: CASSPQVNTEAFF

V: TRBV4-1
J: TRBJ1-1
D: -
size: -
DNA: TGCGCCAGCAGCCAAGATGAGGTAGTTCCTGAAGCTTTCTTT
CDR3: CASSQDEVVPEAFF

V: TRBV29-1
J: TRBJ2-1
D: TRBD2
size: once
DNA: TGCAGCTCCACCATACTAGCGGGAATCAATGAGCAGTTCTTC
CDR3: CSSTILAGINEQFF

V: TRBV28
J: TRBJ2-2
D: TRBD2
size: -
DNA: TGTGCCAGCAGTGCTCTAGCGGGGGACACCGGGGAGCTGTTTTTT
CDR3: CASSALAGDTGELFF

V: TRBV25-1
J: TRBJ2-7
D: -
size: -
DNA: TGTGCCAGCAGTTCACAGATCGCCTACGAGCAGTACTTC
CDR3: CASSSQIAYEQYF

V: TRBV30
J: TRBJ2-1
D: TRBD1
size: -
DNA: TGTGCCTGGAGCCGCGGGACAGGGTCCCGAGAGCAGTTCTTC
CDR3: CAWSRGTGSREQFF

V: TRBV5-6
J: TRBJ2-5
D: TRBD2
size: -
DNA: TGTGCCAGCAGTAACGACGGGGGGGGAGAGACCCAGTACTTC
CDR3: CASSNDGGGETQYF

V: TRBV6-5
J: TRBJ2-7
D: -
size: -
DNA: TGTGCCAGCAGTTACTCTAGCTCCTACGAGCAGTACTTC
CDR3: CASSYSSSYEQYF

V: TRBV21-1
J: TRBJ1-5
D: -
size: -
DNA: TGTGCCAGCCCGACATTTGTACGGTATAGCAATCAGCCCCAGCATTTT
CDR3: CASPTFVRYSNQPQHF

V: TRBV2
J: TRBJ2-1
D: TRBD2
size: -
DNA: TGTGCCAGCAGATACAGCGGGACTAGCTTCTTCTTC
CDR3: CASRYSGTSFFF

V: TRBV19
J: TRBJ2-1
D: -
size: -
DNA: TGTGCCAGTAGGGAGGGATACAATGAGCAGTTCTTC
CDR3: CASREGYNEQFF

V: TRBV30
J: TRBJ2-7
D: -
size: -
DNA: TGTGCCTGGGGAGTCACCTACGAGCAGTACTTC
CDR3: CAWGVTYEQYF

V: TRBV12-2
J: TRBJ1-2
D: -
size: -
DNA: TGTGCAAGTCGCCGGAACTTCCGGGATCCACCCCTGTCCTGTGGCTACACCTTC
CDR3: CASRRNFRDPPLSCGYTF

V: TRBV6-1
J: TRBJ1-2
D: TRBD1
size: -
DNA: TGTGCCAGCAACCCTTCGACTCGGGACAGCTATGGCTACACCTTC
CDR3: CASNPSTRDSYGYTF

V: TRBV19
J: TRBJ2-7
D: -
size: -
DNA: TGTGCCAGTAGTATTCGGGTACTAGACGAGCAGTACTTC
CDR3: CASSIRVLDEQYF

V: TRBV9
J: TRBJ2-1
D: TRBD2
size: -
DNA: TGTGCCAGCAGCGGCAGCGGGGGGGCCTACAATGAGCAGTTCTTC
CDR3: CASSGSGGAYNEQFF

V: TRBV7-8
J: TRBJ2-4
D: TRBD1
size: -
DNA: TGTGCCAGCAGCAAGTTCGGACAGGCTCTCCCGATAGCCAAAAACATTCAGTACTTC
CDR3: CASSKFGQALPIAKNIQYF

V: TRBV15
J: TRBJ2-5
D: TRBD1
size: -
DNA: TGTGCCACCAGCAGGACAGGGGTCCAAGAGACCCAGTACTTC
CDR3: CATSRTGVQETQYF

V: TRBV4-1
J: TRBJ2-3
D: -
size: -
DNA: TGCGCCAGCAGCCAAACGGGAGCCCCCGATACGCAGTATTTT
CDR3: CASSQTGAPDTQYF

V: TRBV2
J: TRBJ1-3
D: -
size: -
DNA: TGTGCCAGCAGTTCAGATTACGGAAACACCATATATTTT
CDR3: CASSSDYGNTIYF

V: TRBV28
J: TRBJ2-3
D: TRBD1
size: once
DNA: TGTGCCAGCAGTGCGCTGGGACAGCGCACAGATACGCAGTATTTT
CDR3: CASSALGQRTDTQYF

V: TRBV5-4
J: TRBJ2-1
D: -
size: -
DNA: TGTGCCAGCAGCGTACGCTTCGATCGAGGCGATGAGCAGTTCTTC
CDR3: CASSVRFDRGDEQFF

V: TRBV5-1
J: TRBJ1-5
D: TRBD1
size: once
DNA: TGCGCCAGCAGCTTCCGAGGACAGGGATTTCCCCAGCATTTT
CDR3: CASSFRGQGFPQHF

V: TRBV2
J: TRBJ1-2
D: -
size: -
DNA: TGTGCCAGCGCCGATTATGTGGGCGGCTACACCTTC
CDR3: CASADYVGGYTF

V: TRBV18
J: TRBJ2-5
D: -
size: -
DNA: TGTGCCAGCTCACGGGCGACAGAAGAGACCCAGTACTTC
CDR3: CASSRATEETQYF